The 18 T cell receptor beta chains below all came from one sample that was sequenced in a study of T cells after yellow fever vaccination. Each CDR3 protein gets one entry after TCRdb re-called the 5' RACE reads with MiXCR. The data contain 230,000 or so distinct CDR3 sequences, roughly 3.7% of them seen just once; the ten biggest clones take up 15% to 20%. The source material was PBMCs, sampled 15 days after the yellow fever booster vaccination. These receptors came from a man between 18 and 35 years old who received the YFV17D yellow fever vaccine.

This clonotype was seen many times. The chain links TRBV27 to TRBJ1-1; D might be TRBD1 (6 bases). The V end was cut by 3 bases, the J end by 3 bases, with 17 bases between. The CDR3 spans 16 residues. Germline lookup yields CDR1 MNHEY and CDR2 SMNVEV (reference sequence). This chain's CDR3 is CASSLASLGGHTEAFF. CDR3 DNA: TGTGCCAGCAGTTTGGCGTCCTTAGGGGGGCACACTGAAGCTTTCTTT.

This clonotype appeared many times. This rearrangement joins TRBV7-3 to TRBJ2-5; D possibly uses TRBD1 or TRBD2 (5 bases each). Germline V gene sequence: CDR1 SGHTA, CDR2 FQGTGA. The germline V and J ends were trimmed by 5 bases and 2 bases, with 9 bases remaining between them. The CDR3 loop spans 13 amino acids. The DNA of the CDR3 is TGTGCCAGCAGCACGGGGCAGCAAGAGACCCAGTACTTC. Residues: CASSTGQQETQYF.

This clonotype was seen ten or more times. The genes are TRBV27 and TRBJ2-1; D ambiguous. The germline V gene encodes CDR1 MNHEY and CDR2 SMNVEV (reference sequence). The CDR3 is 16 amino acids. V lost 5 bases and J lost 0, with 14 bases in between. The CDR3 region is CASSVDPLSSYNEQFF. The CDR3 DNA is TGTGCCAGCAGTGTCGACCCTTTGAGCTCCTACAATGAGCAGTTCTTC.

This clonotype was seen repeatedly, ten times or more. The CDR3 spells CASSQEITGGAVGANVLTF. CDR3 sequence (DNA): TGCGCCAGCAGCCAAGAGATAACCGGGGGGGCAGTAGGGGCCAACGTCCTGACTTTC. V and J are TRBV4-1 and TRBJ2-6; 8 bases are a match to TRBD2. The CDR3 extends over 19 amino acids. V lost 0 bases and J lost 4; bases outside the gene matches: 11. In germline, CDR1 is MGHRA, CDR2 YSYEKL.

This clonotype appeared many times. The V call is TRBV25-1, the J call TRBJ1-1; D is perhaps TRBD1 (6 bases). The V end was cut by 3 bases, the J end by 8 bases, with 13 bases between. This CDR3 has 13 amino acids. Germline loops: CDR1 MGHDK, CDR2 SYGVNS. The CDR3 spells CASSDPGQREAFF. The CDR3 region has the DNA TGTGCCAGCAGTGATCCGGGACAAAGAGAAGCTTTCTTT.

This clonotype has a handful of counts. The rearrangement joins TRBV12-3 or TRBV12-4 to TRBJ1-1; 7 bases agree with TRBD1. CDR3 length: 15 residues. The trim removed 3 bases at V and 3 bases at J, leaving 7 bases unmatched. The CDR3 loop is CASSFNRGFYTEAFF. DNA of the CDR3: TGTGCCAGCAGTTTTAACAGGGGTTTTTACACTGAAGCTTTCTTT.

At least ten counts were recorded for this clonotype. The gene calls are TRBV19 and TRBJ2-3; D is tentatively TRBD1 or TRBD2 (7 bases each). Germline V lookup: CDR1 LNHDA, CDR2 SQIVND (reference sequence). V lost 4 bases to trimming and J lost 2 bases, with 22 bases between them. The CDR3 is 18 amino acids. The CDR3 DNA reads as TGTGCCAGTAGTAAGGGCCGCTCCCAGGGGGGGATCACAGATACGCAGTATTTT. Protein sequence: CASSKGRSQGGITDTQYF.

Ten or more counts support this clonotype. The chain is built from TRBV7-6 and TRBJ2-2; D is unclear. The germline V gene has CDR1 SGHVS and CDR2 FNYEAQ. This CDR3 has 12 residues. Trimming stripped 6 bases from V and 5 bases from J, with 7 bases between. As DNA, the CDR3 is TGTGCCAGCAGTCATGGGACCGGGGAGCTGTTTTTT. This encodes CASSHGTGELFF.

The table lists this clonotype with many counts. The chain links TRBV24-1 to TRBJ1-2; no definite D call. There are 13 residues in the CDR3. Trimming cost V 3 bases and J 2 bases, with 6 bases left between them. The germline gives CDR1 KGHDR, CDR2 SFDVKD. CDR3 sequence reads: CATSDRRNYGYTF. Here the CDR3 DNA reads TGTGCCACCAGTGATCGCAGGAACTATGGCTACACCTTC.

This clonotype was seen ten or more times. The chain carries TRBV5-1 and TRBJ2-3; 10 bases match TRBD2. The trim removed 10 bases at V and 1 base at J, leaving 6 bases unmatched. The germline V gene encodes CDR1 SGHRS and CDR2 YFSETQ. This CDR3 is built from 14 residues. The CDR3 sequence: CAGKREGGTDTQYF. In nucleotides, the CDR3 is TGCGCCGGAAAGCGGGAGGGAGGCACAGATACGCAGTATTTT.

This clonotype turned up a few times. This sequence joins TRBV10-2 and TRBJ1-5; unclear D gene. Trimming removed 1 base at V and 2 bases at J, with 9 bases between. The CDR3 consists of 15 residues. Germline CDR1 and CDR2: WSHSY and SAAADI. CDR3 region: CASSEFSTGNQPQHF. In nucleotides, the CDR3 is TGCGCCAGCAGTGAGTTTTCAACTGGCAATCAGCCCCAGCATTTT.

Only a few counts were recorded for this clonotype. This chain uses TRBV5-4 with TRBJ1-6, with D perhaps matching TRBD1 (6 bases). Germline values: CDR1 SGHNT, CDR2 YYREEE (reference sequence). V shed 9 bases and J shed 9 bases, with 16 bases lying between them. This CDR3 is 13 amino acids long. The CDR3 spells CAIHREVGSPLHF. The CDR3 DNA reads as TGTGCCATCCACAGGGAGGTGGGTTCACCCCTCCACTTT.

As for this clonotype: Just one base apart from a much larger clone, this may be a read error. The V call is TRBV12-5, the J call TRBJ2-5, with D possibly being TRBD2 (5 bases). The CDR3 spans 11 residues. Trimming stripped 5 bases from V and 7 bases from J, with 8 bases between. From germline, CDR1 is LGHNT and CDR2 FRNRAP. CDR3 DNA: TGTGCTAGTGGTCCGCGGGTGACCCAGTACTTC. Translation: CASGPRVTQYF.

This clonotype has ten or more counts. V and J are TRBV6-2 or TRBV6-3 and TRBJ2-7; D not resolved. Germline CDR1 reads MNHEY; CDR2 reads SVGEGT. The CDR3 sequence is 13 residues long. V lost 6 bases, J lost 1 base, and 10 bases lay in between. CDR3: CASRPLASYEQYF. Here the CDR3 DNA reads TGTGCCAGCAGGCCGCTTGCGTCCTACGAGCAGTACTTC.

This clonotype has ten or more counts. The chain links TRBV5-1 to TRBJ1-3, with D tentatively TRBD1 (6 bases). Germline assignment: CDR1 SGHRS and CDR2 YFSETQ. Trimming pared 2 bases from V and 2 bases from J, leaving 11 bases between. The CDR3 loop spans 15 amino acids. CDR3 sequence reads: CASSFGRGAGNTIYF. CDR3 nucleotides: TGCGCCAGCAGCTTTGGCAGGGGAGCTGGAAACACCATATATTTT.

This clonotype has at least ten counts. The chain combines TRBV5-1 with TRBJ2-3; no clear D. Germline CDR1 is SGHRS and CDR2 is YFSETQ. The V end lost 4 bases, the J end lost 0 bases, and 12 bases lay between the germline ends. The CDR3 has 15 residues. The CDR3 DNA reads as TGCGCCAGCAGCCGCCGGGCGGCTAGCACAGATACGCAGTATTTT. As protein: CASSRRAASTDTQYF.

This clonotype was recorded at least ten times. The rearrangement joins TRBV18 to TRBJ2-7; 7 positions match TRBD1. The V segment lost 3 bases and the J segment 4 bases; nucleotides outside the gene matches: 15. The CDR3 sequence is 17 residues long. CDR1 KGHSH and CDR2 LQKENI come from the germline V gene. This chain's CDR3 is CASSPRGTGETRYEQYF. In DNA form, the CDR3 reads TGTGCCAGCTCACCTCGGGGTACAGGGGAAACAAGGTACGAGCAGTACTTC.

This clonotype was seen ten or more times. The chain has TRBV5-1 and TRBJ2-3, with D possibly being TRBD2 (6 bases). The germline V and J ends were trimmed by 5 bases and 6 bases, with 10 bases remaining between them. CDR1 and CDR2 (germline): SGHRS, YFSETQ. The CDR3 totals 12 residues. CDR3 sequence: CASRLAQDTQYF. CDR3 nucleotides: TGCGCCAGCAGGCTAGCGCAGGATACGCAGTATTTT.